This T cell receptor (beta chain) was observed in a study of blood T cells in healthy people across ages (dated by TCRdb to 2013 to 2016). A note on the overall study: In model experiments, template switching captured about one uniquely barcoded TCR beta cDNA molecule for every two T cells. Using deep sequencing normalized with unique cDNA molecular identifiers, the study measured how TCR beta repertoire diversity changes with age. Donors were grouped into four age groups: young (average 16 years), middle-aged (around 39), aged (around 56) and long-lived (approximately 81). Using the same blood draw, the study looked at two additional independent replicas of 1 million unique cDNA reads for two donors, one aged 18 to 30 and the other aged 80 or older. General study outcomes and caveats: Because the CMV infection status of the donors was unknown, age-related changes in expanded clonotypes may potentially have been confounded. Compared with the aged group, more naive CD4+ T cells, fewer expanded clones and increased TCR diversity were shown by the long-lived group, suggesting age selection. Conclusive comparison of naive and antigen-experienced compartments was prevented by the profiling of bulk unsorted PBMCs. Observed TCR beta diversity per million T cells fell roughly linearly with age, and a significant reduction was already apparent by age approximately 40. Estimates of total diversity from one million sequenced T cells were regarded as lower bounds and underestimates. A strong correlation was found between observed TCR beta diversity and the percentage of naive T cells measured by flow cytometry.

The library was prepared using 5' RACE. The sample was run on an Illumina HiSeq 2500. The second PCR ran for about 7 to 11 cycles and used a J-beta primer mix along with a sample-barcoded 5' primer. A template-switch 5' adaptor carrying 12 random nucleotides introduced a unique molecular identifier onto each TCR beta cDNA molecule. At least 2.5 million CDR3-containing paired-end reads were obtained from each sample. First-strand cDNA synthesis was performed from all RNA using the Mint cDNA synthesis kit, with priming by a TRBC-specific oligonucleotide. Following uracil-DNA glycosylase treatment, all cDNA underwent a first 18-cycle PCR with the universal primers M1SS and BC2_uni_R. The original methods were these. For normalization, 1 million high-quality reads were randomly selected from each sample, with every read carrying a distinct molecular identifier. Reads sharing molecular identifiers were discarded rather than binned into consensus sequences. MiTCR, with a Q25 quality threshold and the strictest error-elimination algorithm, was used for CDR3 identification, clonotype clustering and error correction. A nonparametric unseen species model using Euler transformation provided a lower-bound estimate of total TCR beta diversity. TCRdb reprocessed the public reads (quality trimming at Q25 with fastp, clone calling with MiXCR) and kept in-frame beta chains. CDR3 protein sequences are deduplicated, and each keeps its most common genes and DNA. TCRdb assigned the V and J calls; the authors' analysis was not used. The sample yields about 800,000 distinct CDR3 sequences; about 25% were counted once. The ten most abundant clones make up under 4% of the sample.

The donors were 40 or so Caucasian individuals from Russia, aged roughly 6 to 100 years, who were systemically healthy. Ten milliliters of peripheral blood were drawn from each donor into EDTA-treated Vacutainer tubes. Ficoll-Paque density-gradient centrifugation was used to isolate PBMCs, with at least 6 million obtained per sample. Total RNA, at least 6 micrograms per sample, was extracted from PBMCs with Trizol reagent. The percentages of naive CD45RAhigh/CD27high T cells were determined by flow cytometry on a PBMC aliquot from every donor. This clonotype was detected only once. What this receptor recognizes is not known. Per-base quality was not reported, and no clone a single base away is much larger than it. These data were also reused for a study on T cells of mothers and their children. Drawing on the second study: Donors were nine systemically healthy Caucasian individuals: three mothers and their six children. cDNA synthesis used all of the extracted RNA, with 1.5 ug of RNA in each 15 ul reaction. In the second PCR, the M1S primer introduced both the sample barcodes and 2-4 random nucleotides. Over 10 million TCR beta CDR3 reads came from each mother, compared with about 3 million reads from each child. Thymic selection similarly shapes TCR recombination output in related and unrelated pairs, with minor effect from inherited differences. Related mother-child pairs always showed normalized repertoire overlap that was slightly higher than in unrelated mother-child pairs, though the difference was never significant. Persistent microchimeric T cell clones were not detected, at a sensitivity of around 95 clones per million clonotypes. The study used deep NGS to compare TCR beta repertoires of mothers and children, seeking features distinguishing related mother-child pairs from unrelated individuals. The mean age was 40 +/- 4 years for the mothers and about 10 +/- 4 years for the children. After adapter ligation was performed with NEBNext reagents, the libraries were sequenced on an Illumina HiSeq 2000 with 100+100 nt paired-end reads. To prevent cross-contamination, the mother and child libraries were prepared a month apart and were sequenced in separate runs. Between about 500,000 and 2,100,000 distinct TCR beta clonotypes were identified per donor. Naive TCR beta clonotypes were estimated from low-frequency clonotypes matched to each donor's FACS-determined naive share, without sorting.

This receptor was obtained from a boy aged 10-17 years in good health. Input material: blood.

The CDR3 amino acid sequence is: CASSYGGPDVTQYF. The base sequence is TGTGCCAGCAGTTACGGGGGGCCGGACGTGACCCAGTACTTC. The chain is made from TRBV6-6 and TRBJ2-5, with the D call tentatively TRBD1 or TRBD2, each fitting 6 bases. The V end loses 2 bases and the J end loses 7 bases, and a stretch of 14 bases separates them. The germline V gene (reference sequence) sets CDR1 to MNHNY and CDR2 to SVGAGI. The CDR3 numbers 14 residues from cysteine through phenylalanine. Just the 42-base CDR3 DNA is kept, in frame starting at base 1.